This T cell receptor beta chain was captured by sequencing in a study of blood T cell repertoires in COVID-19. About the study: The cDNA or gDNA used as material had been derived from T cells, B-cell-depleted T cells, or PBMCs.

This clone occurred a few times. Germline CDR1 and CDR2: GTSNPN and SVGIG (reference sequence). The CDR3 extends over 17 amino acids. After removal of 0 bases from V and 9 bases from J, the junction contained 16 bases not matched to a gene. Repertoires were generated with immunoSEQ multiplex PCR, while TCRdb's copy carries only in-frame clones and drops some. The top ten clones hold 0.85% to 1.3% of a sample with roughly 380,000 clones, about four fifths of them seen once. Sequences were obtained from peripheral blood. The sequence derives from a human donor with acute or convalescent COVID-19. The donor label of this sample is uncertain. This chain uses TRBV30 with TRBJ1-2, with 10 bases lining up with TRBD1. The CDR3 DNA sequence: TGTGCCTGGAGTGTAGGGCCCCCCGGGACAGGGGTCGCCAGCTACACCTTC. Its protein is CAWSVGPPGTGVASYTF.